This T cell receptor (beta chain) was documented in a study of T cell responses to AZD1222 COVID-19 vaccine. Study-wide results and caveats: All repertoire sampling was performed exclusively after the peak T cell response. Donor demographics were predominantly white British with a female majority; clonal diversity may be underestimated. Nearly half of spike-specific TCRs reportedly go after variant regions that carry no mutations.

CDR1 and CDR2 from the germline V gene are SGHDN and FVKESK. CDR3 length: 15 amino acids. V lost 0 bases and J 5 bases, leaving 13 bases between the germline ends. Profiled with immunoSEQ multiplex PCR; TCRdb holds only in-frame clones, not every one. The data contain about 130,000 clones, around 84% of them singletons. Concerning this clone itself: The target antigen is unknown.

The gene calls are TRBV14 and TRBJ2-5, with D perhaps assigned TRBD1 or TRBD2 (5 bases each). The source was peripheral blood, collected on day 0 of AZD1222 vaccination. The clonotype originates from an adult in good health. CDR3 sequence: CASSQDGGRGETQYF. The CDR3 DNA follows: TGTGCCAGCAGCCAAGATGGGGGACGCGGGGAGACCCAGTACTTC.